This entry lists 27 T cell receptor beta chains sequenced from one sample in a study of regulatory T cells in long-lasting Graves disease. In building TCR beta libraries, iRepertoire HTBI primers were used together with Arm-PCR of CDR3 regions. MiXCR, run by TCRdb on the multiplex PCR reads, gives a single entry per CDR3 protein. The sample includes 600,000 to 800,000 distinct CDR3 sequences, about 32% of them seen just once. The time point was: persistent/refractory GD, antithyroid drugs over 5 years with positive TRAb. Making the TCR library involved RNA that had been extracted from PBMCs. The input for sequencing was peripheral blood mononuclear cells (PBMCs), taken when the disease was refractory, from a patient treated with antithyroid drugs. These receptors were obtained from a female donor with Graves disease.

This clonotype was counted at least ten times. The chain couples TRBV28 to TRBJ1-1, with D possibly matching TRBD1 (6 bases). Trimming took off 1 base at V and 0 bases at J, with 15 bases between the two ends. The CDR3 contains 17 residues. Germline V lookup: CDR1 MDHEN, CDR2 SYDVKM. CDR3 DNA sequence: TGTGCCAGCAGTTTATTCCGACAGGTACGGATGAACACTGAAGCTTTCTTT. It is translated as CASSLFRQVRMNTEAFF.

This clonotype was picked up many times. The CDR3 bases are TGTGCCAGCAGGGGCTGGGGCGCAACTAATGAAAAACTGTTTTTT. It encodes CASRGWGATNEKLFF. This rearrangement joins TRBV2 to TRBJ1-4; D perhaps matches TRBD1 (5 bases). Trimming cost V 6 bases and J 0 bases, with 11 bases left between them. The CDR3 contains 15 residues. Germline assignment: CDR1 SNHLY and CDR2 FYNNEI.

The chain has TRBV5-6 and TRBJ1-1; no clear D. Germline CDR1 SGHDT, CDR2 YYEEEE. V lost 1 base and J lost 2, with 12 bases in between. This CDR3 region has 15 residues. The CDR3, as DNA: TGTGCCAGCAGCTTGCAGGCAGGTGGCAACACTGAAGCTTTCTTT. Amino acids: CASSLQAGGNTEAFF.

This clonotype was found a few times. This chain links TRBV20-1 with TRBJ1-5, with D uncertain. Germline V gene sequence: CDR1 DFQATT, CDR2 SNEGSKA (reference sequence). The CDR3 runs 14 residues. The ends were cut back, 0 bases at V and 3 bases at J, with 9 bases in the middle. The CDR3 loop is CSARDVQVNQPQHF. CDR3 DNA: TGCAGTGCTAGAGATGTCCAGGTCAATCAGCCCCAGCATTTT.

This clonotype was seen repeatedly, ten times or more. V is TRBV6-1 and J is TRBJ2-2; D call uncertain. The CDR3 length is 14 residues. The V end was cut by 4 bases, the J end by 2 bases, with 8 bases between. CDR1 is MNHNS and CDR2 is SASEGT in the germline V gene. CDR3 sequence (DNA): TGTGCCAGCAGTGGGGGTAGAAACACCGGGGAGCTGTTTTTT. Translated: CASSGGRNTGELFF.

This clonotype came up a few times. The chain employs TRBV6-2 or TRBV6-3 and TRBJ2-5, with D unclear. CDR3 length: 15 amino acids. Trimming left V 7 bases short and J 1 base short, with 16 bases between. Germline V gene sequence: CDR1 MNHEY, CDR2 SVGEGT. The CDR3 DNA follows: TGTGCCAGCACGGTCCTGGGAACATCCCAAGAGACCCAGTACTTC. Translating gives CASTVLGTSQETQYF.

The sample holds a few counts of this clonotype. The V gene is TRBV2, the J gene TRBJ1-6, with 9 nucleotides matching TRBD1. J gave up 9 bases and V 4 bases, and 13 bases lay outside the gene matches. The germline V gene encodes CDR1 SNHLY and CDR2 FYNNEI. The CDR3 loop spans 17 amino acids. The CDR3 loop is CASSVRQGGTSGSPLHF. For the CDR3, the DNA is TGTGCCAGCAGTGTCCGACAGGGGGGGACCTCTGGTTCACCCCTCCACTTT.

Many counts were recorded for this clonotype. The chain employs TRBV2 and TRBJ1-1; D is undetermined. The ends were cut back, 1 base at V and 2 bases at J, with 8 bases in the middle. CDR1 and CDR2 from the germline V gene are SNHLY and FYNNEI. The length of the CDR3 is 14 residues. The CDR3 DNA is TGTGCCAGCAGTGAAGGCCCGGGCAACACTGAAGCTTTCTTT. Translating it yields CASSEGPGNTEAFF.

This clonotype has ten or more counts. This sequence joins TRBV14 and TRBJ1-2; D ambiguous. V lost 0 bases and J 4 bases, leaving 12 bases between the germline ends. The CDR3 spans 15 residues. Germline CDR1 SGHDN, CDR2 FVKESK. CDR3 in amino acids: CASSQDEGRVYGYTF. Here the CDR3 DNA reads TGTGCCAGCAGCCAAGATGAAGGAAGGGTCTATGGCTACACCTTC.

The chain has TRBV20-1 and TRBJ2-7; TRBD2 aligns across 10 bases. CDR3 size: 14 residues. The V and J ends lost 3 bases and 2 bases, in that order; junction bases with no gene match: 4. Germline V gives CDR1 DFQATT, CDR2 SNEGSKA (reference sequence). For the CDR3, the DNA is TGCAGTGCTAGCAGAAGCGGGAGGGCCTACGAGCAGTACTTC. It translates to CSASRSGRAYEQYF.

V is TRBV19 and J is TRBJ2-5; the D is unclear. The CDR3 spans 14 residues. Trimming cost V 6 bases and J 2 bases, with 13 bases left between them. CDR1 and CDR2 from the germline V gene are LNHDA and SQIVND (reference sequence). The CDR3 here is CASSPGRAQETQYF. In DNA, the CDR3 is TGTGCCAGTAGCCCCGGACGGGCTCAAGAGACCCAGTACTTC.

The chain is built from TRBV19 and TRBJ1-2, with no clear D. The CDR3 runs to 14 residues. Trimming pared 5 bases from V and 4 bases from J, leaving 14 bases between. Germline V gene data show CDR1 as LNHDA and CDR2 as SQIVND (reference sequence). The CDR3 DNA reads TGTGCCAGTAGTTCCTTAAGTGACCGCTATGGCTACACCTTC. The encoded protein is CASSSLSDRYGYTF.

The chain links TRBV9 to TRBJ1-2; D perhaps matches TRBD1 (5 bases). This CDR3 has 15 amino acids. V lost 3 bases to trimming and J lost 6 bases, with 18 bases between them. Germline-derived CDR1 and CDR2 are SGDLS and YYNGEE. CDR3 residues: CASSAQEGQGNGYTF. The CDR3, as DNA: TGTGCCAGCAGCGCCCAGGAGGGGCAGGGAAATGGCTACACCTTC.

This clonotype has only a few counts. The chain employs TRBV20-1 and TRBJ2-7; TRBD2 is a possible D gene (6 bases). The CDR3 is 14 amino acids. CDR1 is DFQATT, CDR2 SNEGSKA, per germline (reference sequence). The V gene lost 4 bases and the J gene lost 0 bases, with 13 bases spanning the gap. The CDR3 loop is CSAKPGTYSYEQYF. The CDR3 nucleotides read TGCAGTGCTAAGCCCGGGACTTACTCCTACGAGCAGTACTTC.

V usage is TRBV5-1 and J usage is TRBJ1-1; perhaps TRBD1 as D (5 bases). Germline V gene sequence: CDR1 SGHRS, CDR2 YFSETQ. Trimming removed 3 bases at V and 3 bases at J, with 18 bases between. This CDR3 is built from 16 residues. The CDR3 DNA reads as TGCGCCAGCAGCTCTTCGGTCCGGGACGACTACACTGAAGCTTTCTTT. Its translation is CASSSSVRDDYTEAFF.

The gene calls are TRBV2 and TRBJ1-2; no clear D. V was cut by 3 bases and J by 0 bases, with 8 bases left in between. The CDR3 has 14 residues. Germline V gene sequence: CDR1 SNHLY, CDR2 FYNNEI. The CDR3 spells CASSEETTNYGYTF. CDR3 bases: TGTGCCAGCAGTGAGGAGACCACTAACTATGGCTACACCTTC. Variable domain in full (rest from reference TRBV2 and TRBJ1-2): EPEVTQTPSHQVTQMGQEVILRCVPISNHLYFYWYRQILGQKVEFLVSFYNNEISEKSEIFDDQFSVERPDGSNFTLKIRSTKLEDSAMYFCASSEETTNYGYTFGSGTRLTVV.

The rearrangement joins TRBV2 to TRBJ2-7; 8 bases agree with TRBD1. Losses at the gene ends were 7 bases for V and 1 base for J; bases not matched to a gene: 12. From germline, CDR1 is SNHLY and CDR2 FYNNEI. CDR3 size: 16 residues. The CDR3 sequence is CASTSLAGGWSYEQYF. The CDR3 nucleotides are TGTGCCAGCACCTCCTTGGCAGGGGGCTGGTCCTACGAGCAGTACTTC.

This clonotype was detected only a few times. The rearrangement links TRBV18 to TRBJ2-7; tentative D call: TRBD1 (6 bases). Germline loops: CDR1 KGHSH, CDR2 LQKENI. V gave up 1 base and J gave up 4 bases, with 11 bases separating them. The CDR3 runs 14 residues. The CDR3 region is CASSPHAGAYEQYF. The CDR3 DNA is TGTGCCAGCTCACCACACGCAGGGGCTTACGAGCAGTACTTC.

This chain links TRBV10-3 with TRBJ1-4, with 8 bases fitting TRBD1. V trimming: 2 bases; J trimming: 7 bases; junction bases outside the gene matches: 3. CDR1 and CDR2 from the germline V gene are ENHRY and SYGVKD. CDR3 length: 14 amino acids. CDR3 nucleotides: TGTGCCATCAGTGAGGACGACAGGGGTGAAAAACTGTTTTTT. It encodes CAISEDDRGEKLFF.

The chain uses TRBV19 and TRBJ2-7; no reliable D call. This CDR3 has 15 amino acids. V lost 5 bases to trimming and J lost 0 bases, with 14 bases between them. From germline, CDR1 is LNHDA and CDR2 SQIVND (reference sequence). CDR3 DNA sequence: TGTGCCAGTAGTCCCTCCGACTGGAGCTCCTACGAGCAGTACTTC. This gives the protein CASSPSDWSSYEQYF.

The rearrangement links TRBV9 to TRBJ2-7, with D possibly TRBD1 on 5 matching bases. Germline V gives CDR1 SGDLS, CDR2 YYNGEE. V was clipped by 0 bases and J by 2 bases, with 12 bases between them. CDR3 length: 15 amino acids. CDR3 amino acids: CASSVVSVGPYEQYF. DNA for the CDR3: TGTGCCAGCAGCGTAGTGAGTGTGGGGCCCTACGAGCAGTACTTC.

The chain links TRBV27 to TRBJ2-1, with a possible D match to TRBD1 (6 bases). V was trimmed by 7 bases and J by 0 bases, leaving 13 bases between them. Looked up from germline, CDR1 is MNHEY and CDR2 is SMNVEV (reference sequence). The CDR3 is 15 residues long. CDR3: CASTRGGTSYNEQFF. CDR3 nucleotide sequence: TGTGCCAGCACCAGGGGCGGTACCTCCTACAATGAGCAGTTCTTC.

The CDR3 protein is CASSRLAGEDEQYF. In DNA, the CDR3 is TGCGCCAGCAGTCGGCTAGCGGGAGAAGATGAGCAGTACTTC. The chain combines TRBV5-1 with TRBJ2-7, with TRBD2 matching over 10 bases. Germline trimming cut 5 bases from V and 7 bases from J; bases unmatched to any gene: 9. CDR3 size: 14 residues. Germline V gene sequence: CDR1 SGHRS, CDR2 YFSETQ.

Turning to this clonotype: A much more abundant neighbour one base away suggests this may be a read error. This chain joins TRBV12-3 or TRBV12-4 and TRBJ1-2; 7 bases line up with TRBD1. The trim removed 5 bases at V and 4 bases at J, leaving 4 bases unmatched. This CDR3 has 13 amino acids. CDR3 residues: CASSMGQIYGYTF. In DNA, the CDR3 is TGTGCCAGCAGTATGGGACAGATCTATGGCTACACCTTC.

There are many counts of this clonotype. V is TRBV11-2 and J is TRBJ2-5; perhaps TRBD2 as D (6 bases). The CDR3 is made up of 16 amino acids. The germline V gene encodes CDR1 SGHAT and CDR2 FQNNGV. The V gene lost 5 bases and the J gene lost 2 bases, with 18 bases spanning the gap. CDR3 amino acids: CASSQGTSRRQETQYF. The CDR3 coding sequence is TGTGCCAGCAGCCAAGGGACTTCCCGGCGGCAAGAGACCCAGTACTTC.

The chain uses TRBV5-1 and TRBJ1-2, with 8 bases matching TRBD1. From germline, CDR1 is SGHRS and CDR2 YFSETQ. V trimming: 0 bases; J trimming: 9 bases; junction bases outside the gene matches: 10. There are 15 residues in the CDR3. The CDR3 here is CASSLVRDRRTSYTF. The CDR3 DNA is TGCGCCAGCAGCTTGGTTAGGGACAGGAGAACGAGCTACACCTTC.

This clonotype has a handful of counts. The CDR3 region has the DNA TGTGCCAGCAGCCTATCAGGGGCTGGCCAGTACTTC. Its translation is CASSLSGAGQYF. The chain links TRBV12-3 or TRBV12-4 to TRBJ2-5, with a weak D call TRBD1 (6 bases). This CDR3 region has 12 residues. V was trimmed by 6 bases and J by 10 bases, leaving 15 bases between them.